Below are 31 T cell receptor beta chains sequenced from a single sample in a study of CD8 T cells in Susac syndrome. It was with random hexamers that roughly 0.5 to 1 ug RNA was reverse transcribed. TCRdb fed the immunoSEQ multiplex PCR reads into MiXCR, producing one record per CDR3 protein. The table includes a few hundred thousand distinct CDR3 sequences, over 75% detected once. Sequencing used CD8+ T cells from PBMCs. Receptors originate from a human donor with multiple sclerosis.

The rearrangement joins TRBV14 to TRBJ2-7, with D possibly matching TRBD1 (6 bases). Per germline, CDR1 SGHDN and CDR2 FVKESK. The CDR3 length is 13 residues. V was shortened by 6 bases and J by 7 bases, with 16 bases between the two germline ends. CDR3 protein: CASRLTGTTEQYF. CDR3 nucleotides: TGTGCCAGCAGACTCACCGGGACAACAGAGCAGTACTTC.

This rearrangement joins TRBV28 to TRBJ2-4; the D is unclear. The CDR3 runs to 15 residues. Germline V gene data show CDR1 as MDHEN and CDR2 as SYDVKM. Between the trimmed V and J ends, which lost 3 bases and 1 base, there was a span of 10 bases. CDR3 protein: CASSFPAEAKNIQYF. In nucleotides, the CDR3 is TGTGCCAGCAGTTTTCCCGCCGAGGCCAAAAACATTCAGTACTTC.

The rearrangement links TRBV28 to TRBJ2-7; a weak D match, TRBD2 (6 bases). The CDR3 spans 15 residues. Trimming removed 5 bases from V and 4 bases from J, with 18 bases in between. Germline-derived CDR1 and CDR2 are MDHEN and SYDVKM. The CDR3 bases are TGTGCCAGCAGTCCGCCCGTTAGCGGCCAATACGAGCAGTACTTC. Protein: CASSPPVSGQYEQYF.

V and J are TRBV4-3 and TRBJ2-1; D gene unclear. Looked up from germline, CDR1 is LGHNA and CDR2 is YSLEER. V lost 0 bases to trimming and J lost 4 bases, with 10 bases between them. CDR3 size: 15 residues. This CDR3 reads CASSQDRFEYNEQFF. In nucleotides, the CDR3 is TGCGCCAGCAGCCAAGATCGGTTCGAATACAATGAGCAGTTCTTC.

The chain links TRBV29-1 to TRBJ2-1; no clear D gene. Germline CDR1 SQVTM, CDR2 ANQGSEA. V was clipped by 7 bases and J by 0 bases, with 16 bases between them. This CDR3 is built from 15 residues. The CDR3 DNA follows: TGCAGCGGTGCAGACACCTACAGCTCCTACAATGAGCAGTTCTTC. It yields the protein CSGADTYSSYNEQFF.

The chain is built from TRBV7-2 and TRBJ2-1; 10 bases are a match to TRBD2. Germline CDR1 reads SGHTA; CDR2 reads FQGNSA. This CDR3 region has 15 residues. J was trimmed by 7 bases and V by 5 bases; bases with no gene match: 8. CDR3 sequence reads: CASSPPSGSGNEQFF. In nucleotides, the CDR3 is TGTGCCAGCAGCCCCCCTAGCGGGAGCGGGAATGAGCAGTTCTTC. Looking up the rest from reference TRBV7-2 and TRBJ2-1 gives the full variable domain: GAGVSQSPSNKVTEKGKDVELRCDPISGHTALYWYRQSLGQGLEFLIYFQGNSAPDKSGLPSDRFSAERTGGSVSTLTIQRTQQEDSAVYLCASSPPSGSGNEQFFGPGTRLTVL.

The chain recombines TRBV20-1 with TRBJ1-5; 8 bases map to TRBD1. The V and J ends lost 7 bases and 5 bases, in that order; junction bases with no gene match: 7. Germline V gene lookup returns CDR1 DFQATT and CDR2 SNEGSKA (reference sequence). The CDR3 is 13 residues long. DNA for the CDR3: TGCAGTGGCGAGGGGACAGGAGATCAGCCCCAGCATTTT. Translation gives CSGEGTGDQPQHF.

This clonotype was seen once. The chain uses TRBV11-3 and TRBJ2-1; TRBD2 agrees at 14 bases. Germline CDR1 SGHNT, CDR2 YENEEA. The CDR3 consists of 16 residues. V shed 5 bases, J shed 7 bases, and the junction held 7 bases outside the gene matches. CDR3 in amino acids: CASSPGLAGVKNEQFF. The CDR3 bases are TGTGCCAGCAGCCCGGGACTAGCGGGAGTTAAGAATGAGCAGTTCTTC.

This chain joins TRBV7-8 and TRBJ1-5, with TRBD1 as a possible D gene (5 bases). Germline assignment: CDR1 SGHVS and CDR2 FQNEAQ. The CDR3 loop spans 15 amino acids. Between the trimmed V and J ends, which lost 2 bases and 6 bases, there was a span of 14 bases. In nucleotides, the CDR3 is TGTGCCAGCAGCTTATTTGAGAGGGACGGTCAGCCCCAGCATTTT. It translates to CASSLFERDGQPQHF.

The chain joins TRBV7-2 to TRBJ2-7; D is perhaps TRBD1 or TRBD2 (5 bases each). CDR3 length: 15 amino acids. The V gene lost 2 bases and the J gene lost 1 base, with 12 bases spanning the gap. Germline CDR1 reads SGHTA; CDR2 reads FQGNSA. CDR3: CASSLWGTVSYEQYF. The CDR3 DNA sequence: TGTGCCAGCAGCTTATGGGGGACCGTTTCCTACGAGCAGTACTTC. Full variable domain (missing parts from reference TRBV7-2 and TRBJ2-7): GAGVSQSPSNKVTEKGKDVELRCDPISGHTALYWYRQSLGQGLEFLIYFQGNSAPDKSGLPSDRFSAERTGGSVSTLTIQRTQQEDSAVYLCASSLWGTVSYEQYFGPGTRLTVT.

The V and J genes are TRBV5-6 and TRBJ2-2, with D maybe TRBD1 (6 bases). Germline CDR1 is SGHDT and CDR2 is YYEEEE. The CDR3 contains 15 residues. V shed 3 bases and J shed 2 bases, with 11 bases lying between them. The CDR3: CASSYGTPNTGELFF. In DNA, the CDR3 is TGTGCCAGCAGCTACGGGACACCTAACACCGGGGAGCTGTTTTTT.

The CDR3 nucleotides are TGTGCCAGCAGAGGGACAGGAAACTATGGCTACACCTTC. Residues: CASRGTGNYGYTF. This chain connects TRBV6-2 or TRBV6-3 to TRBJ1-2; 8 positions agree with TRBD1. V shed 6 bases, J shed 2 bases, and the junction held 2 bases outside the gene matches. The CDR3 is 13 residues long. Germline V gives CDR1 MNHEY, CDR2 SVGEGT.

The CDR3 here is CASSLGQGWREETQYF. The CDR3 bases are TGTGCCAGCAGCTTGGGACAGGGTTGGCGAGAAGAGACCCAGTACTTC. The chain carries TRBV5-8 and TRBJ2-5, with 7 bases fitting TRBD1. With 0 bases clipped from V and 3 bases from J, the junction kept 8 bases outside the gene matches. CDR1 and CDR2 (germline): SGHTS, YDEGEE. The CDR3 is made up of 16 amino acids. Together with reference TRBV5-8 and TRBJ2-5, the CDR3 gives the full variable domain: EAGVTQSPTHLIKTRGQQATLRCSPISGHTSVYWYQQALGLGLQFLLWYDEGEERNRGNFPPRFSGRQFPNYSSELNVNALELEDSALYLCASSLGQGWREETQYFGPGTRLLVL.

The rearrangement uses TRBV27 and TRBJ2-3; D not certain. The CDR3 runs to 15 residues. V dropped 7 bases and J dropped 1 base, with 15 bases sitting between them. The germline V gene has CDR1 MNHEY and CDR2 SMNVEV (reference sequence). CDR3 sequence: CASTLDPWGTDTQYF. The CDR3 nucleotides are TGTGCCAGCACACTGGACCCGTGGGGCACAGATACGCAGTATTTT.

The V gene is TRBV27, the J gene TRBJ2-6, with TRBD2 as a possible D gene (6 bases). Germline CDR1 and CDR2: MNHEY and SMNVEV (reference sequence). The V end was cut by 7 bases, the J end by 1 base, with 11 bases between. The length of the CDR3 is 15 residues. The CDR3 DNA reads as TGTGCCAGCACCGTTGGGGGGTCTGGGGCCAACGTCCTGACTTTC. This encodes CASTVGGSGANVLTF.

The chain couples TRBV27 to TRBJ1-4; D possibly corresponds to TRBD1 (5 bases). This CDR3 spans 14 amino acids. Germline V gene lookup returns CDR1 MNHEY and CDR2 SMNVEV (reference sequence). Deletions cut 6 bases from V and 8 bases from J, with 16 bases between. The CDR3 spells CASRMGLGGEKLFF. The DNA of the CDR3 is TGTGCCAGCAGGATGGGACTCGGAGGGGAAAAACTGTTTTTT.

The rearrangement links TRBV27 to TRBJ1-2; tentatively, D is TRBD1 (5 bases). Between the trimmed V and J ends, which lost 5 bases and 4 bases, there was a span of 14 bases. CDR1 and CDR2 from the germline V gene are MNHEY and SMNVEV (reference sequence). This CDR3 spans 14 amino acids. The CDR3 spells CASSTQSGGYGYTF. CDR3 in DNA: TGTGCCAGCAGTACGCAATCCGGGGGCTATGGCTACACCTTC.

The chain has TRBV4-3 and TRBJ2-5; 8 positions agree with TRBD2. Germline CDR1 reads LGHNA; CDR2 reads YSLEER. With 5 bases clipped from V and 4 bases from J, the junction kept 6 bases outside the gene matches. The CDR3 length is 14 residues. CDR3 DNA sequence: TGCGCCAGCAGCTCATACCTAGCGGGAGAGACCCAGTACTTC. Its protein is CASSSYLAGETQYF.

The J gene is TRBJ1-3, the V gene TRBV6-6; the D gene is possibly TRBD1 (5 bases). Between the trimmed V and J ends, which lost 0 bases and 4 bases, there was a span of 10 bases. The length of the CDR3 is 15 residues. Germline values: CDR1 MNHNY, CDR2 SVGAGI (reference sequence). The CDR3 reads CASSYSTGTGNTIYF. Here the CDR3 DNA reads TGTGCCAGCAGTTACTCGACGGGGACCGGAAACACCATATATTTT.

The J gene is TRBJ2-7, the V gene TRBV4-3; TRBD1 matches 10 bases. The V and J ends lost 3 bases and 3 bases, in that order; junction bases with no gene match: 5. This CDR3 is built from 15 residues. The germline V gene encodes CDR1 LGHNA and CDR2 YSLEER. CDR3 sequence reads: CASSHLGTGDYEQYF. The CDR3 DNA reads TGCGCCAGCAGCCATCTTGGGACAGGGGACTACGAGCAGTACTTC.

This clonotype was found a few times. The J gene is TRBJ2-7, the V gene TRBV27; 9 bases agree with TRBD1. The germline CDR1 and CDR2 sequences are MNHEY and SMNVEV (reference sequence). V dropped 2 bases and J dropped 3; count of bases not matched to a gene: 2. The CDR3 spans 14 residues. This CDR3 reads CASSLRGQGYEQYF. In DNA form, the CDR3 reads TGTGCCAGCAGTTTACGGGGACAGGGCTACGAGCAGTACTTC.

This rearrangement joins TRBV10-3 to TRBJ2-1; weak D call: TRBD2 (6 bases). V lost 3 bases, J lost 4 bases, and 13 bases lay in between. The germline CDR1 and CDR2 sequences are ENHRY and SYGVKD. This CDR3 has 15 amino acids. CDR3 in DNA: TGTGCCATCAGTGACCTCACTAGCTCTTACAATGAGCAGTTCTTC. This sequence encodes CAISDLTSSYNEQFF.

The rearrangement links TRBV7-9 to TRBJ2-7; TRBD1 matches at 9 bases. Germline V gene data show CDR1 as SEHNR and CDR2 as FQNEAQ (reference sequence). This CDR3 is built from 16 residues. Trimming at V came to 5 bases and at J to 5 bases, leaving 13 bases not matched to a gene. The CDR3 spells CASSPAIGDRANEQYF. The DNA of the CDR3 is TGTGCCAGCAGCCCGGCGATCGGGGACAGGGCCAACGAGCAGTACTTC.

The chain combines TRBV25-1 with TRBJ2-1, with D possibly being TRBD1 or TRBD2 (5 bases each). This CDR3 region has 11 residues. Germline V lookup: CDR1 MGHDK, CDR2 SYGVNS. Trimming removed 3 bases from V and 13 bases from J, with 10 bases in between. CDR3 coding DNA: TGTGCCAGCAGTGAGGGACCCACCCAGTTCTTC. Protein sequence: CASSEGPTQFF.

This chain connects TRBV6-2 or TRBV6-3 to TRBJ1-5; 10 nucleotides align to TRBD1. The CDR3 contains 14 residues. V was pared by 8 bases and J by 4 bases, with 5 bases of the junction left unmatched. Germline assignment: CDR1 MNHEY and CDR2 SVGEGT. CDR3: CASGDRGSNQPQHF. For the CDR3, the DNA is TGTGCCAGCGGGGACAGGGGTTCTAATCAGCCCCAGCATTTT.

The chain has TRBV28 and TRBJ2-3; 7 bases line up with TRBD2. The germline V gene has CDR1 MDHEN and CDR2 SYDVKM. This CDR3 spans 15 amino acids. J was trimmed by 2 bases and V by 6 bases; bases with no gene match: 8. CDR3 loop: CASSSGGSVTDTQYF. In DNA, the CDR3 is TGTGCCAGCAGCTCCGGGGGGTCTGTCACAGATACGCAGTATTTT.

The V gene is TRBV30, the J gene TRBJ1-1; D may be TRBD1 (6 bases). From germline, CDR1 is GTSNPN and CDR2 SVGIG (reference sequence). This CDR3 contains 12 residues. Trimming stripped 5 bases from V and 8 bases from J, with 15 bases between. The CDR3: CAWHGQFLEAFF. For the CDR3, the DNA is TGTGCCTGGCATGGACAGTTCCTAGAAGCTTTCTTT.

The CDR3 coding sequence is TGTGCCAGCAGCTCCTTAGGACAGGGGAACACTGAAGCTTTCTTT. This sequence encodes CASSSLGQGNTEAFF. The chain carries TRBV13 and TRBJ1-1; 8 positions match TRBD1. Germline loops: CDR1 PRHDT, CDR2 FYEKMQ (reference sequence). The junction had 5 bases not matched to a gene; V was cut back by 4 bases and J by 1 base. This CDR3 contains 15 residues.

The chain combines TRBV13 with TRBJ2-5; 12 nucleotides agree with TRBD1. J lost 5 bases, V lost 5 bases, and 18 bases had no gene match. The CDR3 loop spans 19 amino acids. The germline gives CDR1 PRHDT, CDR2 FYEKMQ (reference sequence). Here the CDR3 DNA reads TGTGCCAGCAGCCCGTGGAGTGGGGACAGGGGGCGAAAGGATGAGACCCAGTACTTC. Translating it yields CASSPWSGDRGRKDETQYF.

V is TRBV4-2 and J is TRBJ1-2, with no clear D. The CDR3 runs 13 residues. Germline V CDR1 and CDR2: LGHNA, YNFKEQ. The V end was cut by 0 bases, the J end by 10 bases, with 12 bases between. The CDR3 sequence: CASSQESGIDYTF. The DNA for the CDR3 is TGTGCCAGCAGCCAAGAATCGGGAATCGACTACACCTTC.

The chain carries TRBV27 and TRBJ2-3; 9 nucleotides align to TRBD2. Germline CDR1 reads MNHEY; CDR2 reads SMNVEV (reference sequence). V lost 3 bases to trimming and J lost 4 bases; unmatched junction nucleotides: 8. The CDR3 has 16 amino acids. The CDR3 nucleotides read TGTGCCAGCAGTTTCCTCGGACTAGCGAACGCAGATACGCAGTATTTT. Translated, it gives CASSFLGLANADTQYF.